This TCR beta chain stems from a study of cytomegalovirus exposure and HLA in healthy donors. Study context: Caucasian-associated ancestry cluster membership applied to approximately 80% of 398 genotyped donors. Broader study findings: Reports described diagnosis of cytomegalovirus status by the classifier as highly specific and sensitive. It emerged from a later analysis that several of the most significant clusters appeared to be linked to common viral pathogens.

Trimming cost V 0 bases and J 3 bases, with 17 bases left between them. This CDR3 comprises 18 residues. Germline CDR1 reads LGHNA; CDR2 reads YSLEER. PCR used 60 Vbeta primers and 13 Jbeta primers. Original analysis: A later analysis tallied 65 million to 85 million unique TCR beta chains, around 10 million of them shared. Sequenced by immunoSEQ multiplex PCR; TCRdb stores in-frame clones only, minus some. V and J calls and clone size follow that table, whereas D and trimming were derived from the DNA. The data hold tens of thousands of clones, with approximately 71% observed a single time. A single count supports this clone. Its antigen is undetermined.

The origin of this receptor is a woman aged 40 to 50 in good health and CMV-seropositive. Specimen: PBMCs. The chain carries TRBV4-3 and TRBJ2-2, with D maybe TRBD1 (5 bases). CDR3 residues: CASSQDIPGIVDTGELFF. As DNA, the CDR3 is TGCGCCAGCAGCCAAGATATCCCAGGGATAGTGGACACCGGGGAGCTGTTTTTT.